This T cell receptor (beta chain) was profiled in a study of cytomegalovirus exposure and HLA in healthy donors. Study observations and caveats: The classifier reportedly diagnosed cytomegalovirus status with high sensitivity and specificity. The listing of 150 to 200 TCR beta chains classed them as cytomegalovirus-associated. Most TCRs appeared rarely, but some public TCRs recurred in many donors. Specific recognition of CMV antigens was confirmed in vitro for a few chains (all CMV-associated).

The V and J ends lost 6 bases and 3 bases, in that order; junction bases with no gene match: 5. The CDR3 spans 15 residues. Germline lookup yields CDR1 SGHRS and CDR2 YFSETQ. Sequenced by immunoSEQ multiplex PCR; TCRdb stores in-frame clones only, minus some. The data contain under 250,000 clones, roughly 87% of them seen just once; the ten biggest clones take up about 11%. For this clone: Its antigen is not identified.

This clonotype was sampled from a man aged 18 to 29 in good health and CMV-seropositive. V and J are TRBV5-1 and TRBJ2-7; the match to TRBD2 covers 14 bases. Material for sequencing was PBMCs. CDR3 nucleotides: TGCGCCAGCACCGCTGGGACTAGCGGGAGCTACGAGCAGTACTTC. Protein sequence: CASTAGTSGSYEQYF.